This is a list of T cell receptor beta chains from one sample in a study of blood T cell repertoires in COVID-19. Repertoires were generated with immunoSEQ multiplex PCR, while TCRdb's copy carries only in-frame clones and drops some. The repertoire holds about 400,000 clones, with about 90% as singletons. Sequencing was done on a sample of PBMCs or T cells enriched from blood (not recorded which). The receptor set was obtained from a woman aged 25 to 45 who had recovered from COVID-19. Each CDR3 is given with its conserved first and last residue. The order of the fields is CDR3 length, V gene, J gene, D gene, CDR3 protein, CDR3 DNA. A D gene is named only where the DNA matches it firmly.

17	TRBV14	TRBJ1-6	.	CASSQDYSALGGSPLHF	TGTGCCAGCAGCCAAGATTATTCGGCCCTAGGGGGTTCACCCCTCCACTTT
16	TRBV7-8	TRBJ1-5	.	CASSPGRPPSNQPQHF	TGTGCCAGCAGCCCAGGGCGGCCCCCAAGCAATCAGCCCCAGCATTTT
15	TRBV5-1	TRBJ1-5	.	CASSLSSNSNQPQHF	TGCGCCAGCAGCTTGTCTTCTAATAGCAATCAGCCCCAGCATTTT
17	TRBV11-2	TRBJ2-1	TRBD2	CASSSGTSGSSYNEQFF	TGTGCCAGCAGCTCCGGGACTAGCGGGAGCTCCTACAATGAGCAGTTCTTC
15	TRBV4-3	TRBJ2-7	.	CASSQGQGVSYEQYF	TGCGCCAGCAGCCAAGGTCAGGGTGTCTCCTACGAGCAGTACTTC
14	TRBV5-4	TRBJ1-1	.	CASSPNRMNTEAFF	TGTGCCAGCAGCCCAAACAGAATGAACACTGAAGCTTTCTTT
13	TRBV29-1	TRBJ2-7	TRBD2	CSVEGAGESEQYF	TGCAGCGTTGAGGGAGCGGGGGAATCCGAGCAGTACTTC
14	TRBV7-2	TRBJ2-7	TRBD1	CASSSGQASYEQYF	TGTGCCAGCAGCTCGGGACAGGCCTCCTACGAGCAGTACTTC
13	TRBV9	TRBJ1-2	.	CASSVEQGYGYTF	TGTGCCAGCAGCGTAGAGCAGGGCTATGGCTACACCTTC
13	TRBV7-9	TRBJ1-1	.	CASSPPGITEAFF	TGTGCCAGCAGCCCCCCAGGGATAACTGAAGCTTTCTTT
13	TRBV18	TRBJ1-1	TRBD1	CASSQTGDTEAFF	TGTGCCAGCTCACAAACAGGGGATACTGAAGCTTTCTTT
16	TRBV2	TRBJ2-1	TRBD2	CASRGTSGRQYNEQFF	TGTGCCAGCAGGGGGACTAGCGGGAGACAGTACAATGAGCAGTTCTTC
17	TRBV20-1	TRBJ2-7	TRBD2	CSASPVLAGGMNYEQYF	TGCAGTGCTAGTCCCGTCCTAGCGGGGGGAATGAACTACGAGCAGTACTTC
12	TRBV6-2/TRBV6-3	TRBJ2-7	.	CASSRSKRKQYF	TGTGCCAGCAGTCGGTCAAAGAGGAAGCAGTACTTC